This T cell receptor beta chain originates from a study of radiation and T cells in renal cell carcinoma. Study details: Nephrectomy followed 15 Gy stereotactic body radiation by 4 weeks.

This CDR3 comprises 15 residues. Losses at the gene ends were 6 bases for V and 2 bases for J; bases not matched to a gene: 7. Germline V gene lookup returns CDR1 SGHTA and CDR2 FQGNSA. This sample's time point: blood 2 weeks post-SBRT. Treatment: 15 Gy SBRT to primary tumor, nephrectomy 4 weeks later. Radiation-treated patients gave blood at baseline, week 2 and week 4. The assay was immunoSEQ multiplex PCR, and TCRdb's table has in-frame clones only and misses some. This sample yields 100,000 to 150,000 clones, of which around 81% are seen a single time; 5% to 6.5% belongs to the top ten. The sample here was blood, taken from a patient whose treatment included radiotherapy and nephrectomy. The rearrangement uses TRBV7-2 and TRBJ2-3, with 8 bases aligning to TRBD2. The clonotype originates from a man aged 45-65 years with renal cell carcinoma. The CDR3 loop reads CASSTSGYYTDTQYF. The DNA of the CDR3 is TGTGCCAGCAGTACTAGCGGTTATTACACAGATACGCAGTATTTT.